Presented here are 17 T cell receptor beta chains from one specimen sequenced in a study of human T cells and chemical hapten exposure. Time point denoted: pre-sensitization, week 0. Regarding treatment: therapeutic diphenylcyclopropenone sensitization with weekly scalp DPC. TCRdb used MiXCR to reprocess the RACE reads, holding one entry per CDR3 protein. In the table there are 250,000 to 300,000 distinct CDR3 sequences, roughly 7.4% of which are singletons. The sample consisted of whole blood, taken in connection with sensitization to the hapten diphenylcyclopropenone (DPC). These receptors all stem from a man between 18 and 35 years old with alopecia areata. Some clones in this sample may be carry-over from other donors' samples.

There are many counts of this clonotype. The CDR3 loop is CSVAPTALNYGYTF. Here the CDR3 DNA reads TGCAGCGTTGCCCCGACAGCACTTAACTATGGCTACACCTTC. The V gene is TRBV29-1, the J gene TRBJ1-2; tentative D call: TRBD1 (5 bases). The V end lost 4 bases, the J end lost 1 base, and 13 bases lay between the germline ends. The CDR3 consists of 14 residues. Germline V gives CDR1 SQVTM, CDR2 ANQGSEA.

The chain employs TRBV27 and TRBJ2-1; 12 bases align to TRBD1. CDR1 and CDR2 from the germline V gene are MNHEY and SMNVEV (reference sequence). This CDR3 is 19 amino acids long. Losses at the gene ends were 4 bases for V and 8 bases for J; bases not matched to a gene: 18. CDR3 in DNA: TGTGCCAGCAGTTACCAGACACCGGGACAGGGGGCGCTAAGTTATGAGCAGTTCTTC. Amino acids: CASSYQTPGQGALSYEQFF.

This clonotype was observed a handful of times. The chain combines TRBV24-1 with TRBJ1-1; D remains ambiguous. Germline V gene sequence: CDR1 KGHDR, CDR2 SFDVKD. V was clipped by 0 bases and J by 4 bases, with 14 bases between them. The CDR3 contains 16 residues. CDR3 sequence reads: CATSDLHWAMGTEAFF. The CDR3 DNA reads TGTGCCACCAGTGATTTGCACTGGGCGATGGGCACTGAAGCTTTCTTT.

This clonotype has a handful of counts. The chain joins TRBV12-5 to TRBJ1-1; no firm D call. There are 13 residues in the CDR3. V was shortened by 0 bases and J by 4 bases, with 6 bases between the two germline ends. Germline assignment: CDR1 LGHNT and CDR2 FRNRAP. DNA for the CDR3: TGTGCTAGTGGTTTGGTAGGTCGCACTGAAGCTTTCTTT. Translation: CASGLVGRTEAFF.

The V call is TRBV5-1, the J call TRBJ1-4; the D is unclear. Germline-derived CDR1 and CDR2 are SGHRS and YFSETQ. The CDR3 extends over 14 amino acids. Trimming shortened V by 1 base and J by 6 bases, and 10 bases separated the two germline ends. CDR3 in amino acids: CASSLRGLDEKLFF. The CDR3 region has the DNA TGCGCCAGCAGCTTGCGAGGATTGGATGAAAAACTGTTTTTT.

There are a few counts of this clonotype. The CDR3 DNA follows: TGCAGCGCGGCCGAGGACAGGGCCAATAACTATGGCTACACCTTC. This gives the protein CSAAEDRANNYGYTF. The chain uses TRBV29-1 and TRBJ1-2; 8 bases align to TRBD1. Losses at the gene ends were 7 bases for V and 1 base for J; bases not matched to a gene: 11. The CDR3 contains 15 residues. The germline V gene has CDR1 SQVTM and CDR2 ANQGSEA.

J is TRBJ2-7 and V is TRBV7-2; D is undetermined. Germline CDR1 reads SGHTA; CDR2 reads FQGNSA. V was trimmed by 5 bases and J by 3 bases, leaving 11 bases between them. The CDR3 spans 13 residues. CDR3 residues: CASSAIAGYEQYV. CDR3 nucleotide sequence: TGTGCCAGCAGCGCGATAGCAGGCTACGAGCAGTACGTC.

The chain employs TRBV4-3 and TRBJ1-1; TRBD1 might be the D (6 bases). V dropped 1 base and J dropped 5 bases, with 11 bases sitting between them. The CDR3 spans 14 residues. From germline, CDR1 is LGHNA and CDR2 YSLEER. The CDR3 loop reads CASSQARGQTEAFF. CDR3 nucleotides: TGCGCCAGCAGCCAAGCACGGGGACAAACTGAAGCTTTCTTT.

This clonotype was observed at least ten times. This chain joins TRBV12-3 or TRBV12-4 and TRBJ2-1; maybe TRBD1 (6 bases). The CDR3 has 15 residues. The V end was cut by 3 bases, the J end by 0 bases, with 9 bases between. The CDR3 sequence: CASSFTGSSYNEQFF. CDR3 DNA: TGTGCCAGCAGTTTCACAGGGAGCTCCTACAATGAGCAGTTCTTC.

This clonotype was seen only a few times. Written as DNA, the CDR3 is TGCAGCGGGGGCGGACGGAGAACAGATACGCAGTATTTT. Encoded protein: CSGGGRRTDTQYF. This chain connects TRBV29-1 to TRBJ2-3; D possibly corresponds to TRBD1 (5 bases). The CDR3 length is 13 residues. Per the germline V gene, CDR1 is SQVTM and CDR2 is ANQGSEA. Between the trimmed V and J ends, which lost 7 bases and 3 bases, there was a span of 14 bases.

This clonotype was counted between two and nine times. The J gene is TRBJ2-5, the V gene TRBV12-5; 7 bases agree with TRBD1. Germline V gives CDR1 LGHNT, CDR2 FRNRAP. V shed 2 bases, J shed 0 bases, and the junction held 9 bases outside the gene matches. The CDR3 sequence is 17 residues long. The CDR3 reads CASGLLTGTPYQETQYF. DNA for the CDR3: TGTGCTAGTGGTTTGCTGACAGGGACCCCGTACCAAGAGACCCAGTACTTC. The complete variable domain, with remaining parts taken from reference TRBV12-5 and TRBJ2-5, reads DARVTQTPRHKVTEMGQEVTMRCQPILGHNTVFWYRQTMMQGLELLAYFRNRAPLDDSGMPKDRFSAEMPDATLATLKIQPSEPRDSAVYFCASGLLTGTPYQETQYFGPGTRLLVL.

The J gene is TRBJ2-5, the V gene TRBV5-6; D gene unclear. V was clipped by 0 bases and J by 2 bases, with 11 bases between them. Per germline, CDR1 SGHDT and CDR2 YYEEEE. The CDR3 is made up of 15 amino acids. The CDR3 region is CASSLEKLVQETQYF. In nucleotides, the CDR3 is TGTGCCAGCAGCTTGGAGAAGCTAGTGCAAGAGACCCAGTACTTC.

This clonotype appeared many times. The CDR3 nucleotides are TGCAGCGGGAAGGTTCCAGGGACTGGAAACACCATATATTTT. It is translated as CSGKVPGTGNTIYF. The gene calls are TRBV29-1 and TRBJ1-3; TRBD1 is a possible D gene (5 bases). The CDR3 sequence is 14 residues long. Germline CDR1 is SQVTM and CDR2 is ANQGSEA. Trimming cost V 7 bases and J 2 bases, with 15 bases left between them.

The chain couples TRBV7-2 to TRBJ1-1; D possibly corresponds to TRBD1 (5 bases). There are 15 residues in the CDR3. Germline V lookup: CDR1 SGHTA, CDR2 FQGNSA. Trimming cost V 1 base and J 2 bases, with 11 bases left between them. This chain's CDR3 is CASSLVDSANTEAFF. CDR3 bases: TGTGCCAGCAGCTTAGTCGACAGCGCCAACACTGAAGCTTTCTTT.

This clonotype was observed a handful of times. The chain joins TRBV29-1 to TRBJ2-2; TRBD1 aligns across 9 bases. The CDR3 extends over 16 amino acids. Germline CDR1 is SQVTM and CDR2 is ANQGSEA. The V and J ends lost 5 bases and 0 bases, in that order; junction bases with no gene match: 7. The DNA of the CDR3 is TGCAGCGTTATTATACAGGGGGCCACGAACACCGGGGAGCTGTTTTTT. It translates to CSVIIQGATNTGELFF.

This clonotype was counted between two and nine times. The V call is TRBV15, the J call TRBJ1-1, with D tentatively TRBD1 (6 bases). Trimming pared 0 bases from V and 4 bases from J, leaving 6 bases between. CDR3 length: 13 amino acids. Germline loops: CDR1 LNHNV, CDR2 YYDKDF (reference sequence). CDR3 coding DNA: TGTGCCACCAGCAGAGAAGGGGGCACTGAAGCTTTCTTT. It is translated as CATSREGGTEAFF. The whole variable domain, remainder taken from reference TRBV15 and TRBJ1-1, is DAMVIQNPRYQVTQFGKPVTLSCSQTLNHNVMYWYQQKSSQAPKLLFHYYDKDFNNEADTPDNFQSRRPNTSFCFLDIRSPGLGDTAMYLCATSREGGTEAFFGQGTRLTVV.

This clonotype was seen a handful of times. The rearrangement links TRBV12-3 or TRBV12-4 to TRBJ2-2; D is ambiguous. V was pared by 3 bases and J by 4 bases, with 6 bases between. CDR3 length equals 13 residues. CDR3 in amino acids: CASSLWGTGELFF. For the CDR3, the DNA is TGTGCCAGCAGTTTGTGGGGCACCGGGGAGCTGTTTTTT.